Presented here are 30 T cell receptor beta chains from one specimen sequenced in a study of OX40 agonist ivuxolimab in advanced cancers. Receptor libraries were prepared by the immunoSEQ multiplex PCR assay. In its TCRdb copy, this immuneACCESS table keeps in-frame sequences only and misses some clones. Where compared with another copy, unresolved V genes explain less than half of these, and the others have no known cause. For this sample there are roughly 3,000 clones; roughly four fifths appear just once. The top ten hold about 43% of the sample. Sequenced here: CD4+ or CD8+ T cells sorted from blood, sampled in a trial of the OX40 agonist ivuxolimab. The receptors originated from an adult with an advanced solid tumor such as melanoma, head and neck, liver or kidney cancer.

The V call is TRBV2, the J call TRBJ2-1; a weak D match, TRBD1 (6 bases). Germline V gene data show CDR1 as SNHLY and CDR2 as FYNNEI. Trimming took 5 bases from V and 3 from J, leaving 14 bases between them. CDR3 size: 15 residues. The CDR3 here is CASSTSGTYYNEQFF. DNA of the CDR3: TGTGCCAGCAGTACCTCCGGGACATACTACAATGAGCAGTTCTTC.

The genes are TRBV16 and TRBJ2-3; D remains ambiguous. Germline assignment: CDR1 KGHSY and CDR2 FQNENV. The CDR3 covers 12 residues. Trimming shortened V by 4 bases and J by 10 bases, and 12 bases separated the two germline ends. CDR3: CASSPPSSPQYF. The CDR3 coding sequence is TGTGCCAGCAGCCCGCCGAGTTCACCGCAGTATTTT.

The table lists this clone with a count of one. V and J are TRBV18 and TRBJ2-1; 8 bases map to TRBD2. The CDR3 contains 14 residues. Germline V gives CDR1 KGHSH, CDR2 LQKENI. V gave up 5 bases and J gave up 8 bases; unmatched junction bases: 8. CDR3 loop: CASSSTELADEQFF. In nucleotides, the CDR3 is TGTGCCAGCTCAAGCACTGAACTAGCGGATGAGCAGTTCTTC. The whole variable domain, remainder taken from reference TRBV18 and TRBJ2-1, is NAGVMQNPRHLVRRRGQEARLRCSPMKGHSHVYWYRQLPEEGLKFMVYLQKENIIDESGMPKERFSAEFPKEGPSILRIQQVVRGDSAAYFCASSSTELADEQFFGPGTRLTVL.

This clone has just one count. The J gene is TRBJ2-2, the V gene TRBV5-6; D is unresolved. This CDR3 contains 13 residues. Germline V gives CDR1 SGHDT, CDR2 YYEEEE. The germline V and J ends were trimmed by 0 bases and 6 bases, with 6 bases remaining between them. The CDR3 DNA is TGTGCCAGCAGCTTGGTGGGCTCCGGGGAGCTGTTTTTT. This codes for CASSLVGSGELFF.

V gene TRBV9 combines with J gene TRBJ2-2; D may be TRBD2 (5 bases). V was clipped by 1 base and J by 5 bases, with 6 bases between them. This CDR3 has 13 amino acids. Germline V gene sequence: CDR1 SGDLS, CDR2 YYNGEE. The CDR3 here is CASSVSGTGELFF. In DNA form, the CDR3 reads TGTGCCAGCAGCGTATCGGGGACCGGGGAGCTGTTTTTT. Looking up the rest from reference TRBV9 and TRBJ2-2 gives the full variable domain: DSGVTQTPKHLITATGQRVTLRCSPRSGDLSVYWYQQSLDQGLQFLIQYYNGEERAKGNILERFSAQQFPDLHSELNLSSLELGDSALYFCASSVSGTGELFFGEGSRLTVL.

In nucleotides, the CDR3 is TGTGCCAGCAGCTTTCTTTCAGGGGCTGAGCAGTACTTC. The encoded protein is CASSFLSGAEQYF. This chain connects TRBV5-4 to TRBJ2-7; possibly TRBD1 for D (6 bases). V was shortened by 2 bases and J by 7 bases, with 13 bases between the two germline ends. The CDR3 runs 13 residues. Looked up from germline, CDR1 is SGHNT and CDR2 is YYREEE (reference sequence).

V usage is TRBV7-6 and J usage is TRBJ2-3; no clear D gene. The CDR3 totals 15 residues. CDR1 and CDR2 from the germline V gene are SGHVS and FNYEAQ. The V gene lost 1 base and the J gene lost 1 base, with 9 bases spanning the gap. The CDR3 DNA is TGTGCCAGCAGCTTAGACCCCGGACGCACAGATACGCAGTATTTT. Residues: CASSLDPGRTDTQYF.

The chain combines TRBV6-1 with TRBJ1-2; 7 nucleotides agree with TRBD1. The CDR3 extends over 14 amino acids. The junction had 5 bases not matched to a gene; V was cut back by 4 bases and J by 3 bases. Germline assignment: CDR1 MNHNS and CDR2 SASEGT. This CDR3 is CASSGQGVDYGYTF. For the CDR3, the DNA is TGTGCCAGCAGTGGACAGGGAGTAGACTATGGCTACACCTTC.

The chain recombines TRBV27 with TRBJ2-1; possible D gene TRBD1, 6 bases. CDR1 and CDR2 (germline): MNHEY, SMNVEV (reference sequence). This CDR3 contains 16 residues. V lost 5 bases and J lost 2, with 16 bases in between. The CDR3 DNA reads as TGTGCCAGCAGTGGGTTACAGGGTGTCACCTACAATGAGCAGTTCTTC. Amino acids: CASSGLQGVTYNEQFF.

The V and J genes are TRBV4-1 and TRBJ2-7, with D perhaps being TRBD1 or TRBD2 (5 bases each). The V gene's germline CDR1 is MGHRA and CDR2 YSYEKL. This CDR3 contains 16 residues. V was clipped by 3 bases and J by 3 bases, with 18 bases between them. CDR3 sequence: CASSQPGTLPLYEQYF. The DNA for the CDR3 is TGCGCCAGCAGCCAGCCCGGGACCCTACCCCTCTACGAGCAGTACTTC.

The J gene is TRBJ2-2, the V gene TRBV5-1; 8 bases align to TRBD1. The germline gives CDR1 SGHRS, CDR2 YFSETQ. Germline trimming cut 0 bases from V and 1 base from J; bases unmatched to any gene: 2. The CDR3 loop spans 16 amino acids. The CDR3 nucleotides read TGCGCCAGCAGCTTGGAGGGGACAGGGAACACCGGGGAGCTGTTTTTT. This translates into CASSLEGTGNTGELFF.

The rearrangement joins TRBV7-8 to TRBJ2-7; D is undetermined. This CDR3 is 12 amino acids long. Trimming took off 0 bases at V and 4 bases at J, with 4 bases between the two ends. CDR1 is SGHVS, CDR2 FQNEAQ, per germline. This chain's CDR3 is CASSLAEYEQYF. The CDR3 DNA reads as TGTGCCAGCAGCTTAGCGGAATACGAGCAGTACTTC.

This clone has more than one count but fewer than ten. The chain joins TRBV4-1 to TRBJ2-7; 8 bases map to TRBD1. The CDR3 runs 14 residues. Losses at the gene ends were 1 base for V and 4 bases for J; bases not matched to a gene: 3. Germline V gives CDR1 MGHRA, CDR2 YSYEKL. The CDR3 nucleotides are TGCGCCAGCAGCCAAGCGGGACAGGTTTACGAGCAGTACTTC. Translated: CASSQAGQVYEQYF.

The chain couples TRBV7-8 to TRBJ1-1; TRBD1 agrees at 11 bases. This CDR3 comprises 17 residues. The junction had 7 bases not matched to a gene; V was cut back by 4 bases and J by 0 bases. CDR1 and CDR2 (germline): SGHVS, FQNEAQ. CDR3 DNA sequence: TGTGCCAGCAGCTGGACAGGGGGCGATTATGTGAACACTGAAGCTTTCTTT. Residues: CASSWTGGDYVNTEAFF.

The V call is TRBV9, the J call TRBJ2-1, with D maybe TRBD1 (6 bases). This CDR3 is 13 amino acids long. V lost 6 bases to trimming and J lost 6 bases, with 13 bases between them. Germline V gives CDR1 SGDLS, CDR2 YYNGEE. This chain's CDR3 is CASTPPGVNEQFF. The CDR3, as DNA: TGTGCCAGCACTCCTCCAGGGGTCAATGAGCAGTTCTTC.

The chain combines TRBV7-6 with TRBJ1-5; TRBD1 aligns across 7 bases. V trimming: 3 bases; J trimming: 6 bases; junction bases outside the gene matches: 5. CDR1 is SGHVS, CDR2 FNYEAQ, per germline. This CDR3 is built from 14 residues. In nucleotides, the CDR3 is TGTGCCAGCAGCTTGACAGGGAAAAGTCAGCCCCAGCATTTT. Protein sequence: CASSLTGKSQPQHF.

J is TRBJ1-1 and V is TRBV28; 8 bases line up with TRBD1. Germline assignment: CDR1 MDHEN and CDR2 SYDVKM. The CDR3 covers 13 residues. Germline trimming cut 5 bases from V and 5 bases from J; bases unmatched to any gene: 4. CDR3: CASSQGARTEAFF. The CDR3 bases are TGTGCCAGCAGTCAGGGGGCAAGGACTGAAGCTTTCTTT.

CDR3 nucleotide sequence: TGTGCCAGCAGCCAAGAACAAGCGGGACACACAGATACGCAGTATTTT. Translation: CASSQEQAGHTDTQYF. The chain links TRBV4-2 to TRBJ2-3, with a weak D call TRBD2 (7 bases). The CDR3 length is 16 residues. V lost 0 bases, J lost 2 bases, and 12 bases lay in between. Germline V gives CDR1 LGHNA, CDR2 YNFKEQ.

In its sample, this clone is large. The rearrangement uses TRBV28 and TRBJ2-5, with D tentatively TRBD1 (6 bases). Germline V gene data show CDR1 as MDHEN and CDR2 as SYDVKM. V was shortened by 3 bases and J by 4 bases, with 9 bases between the two germline ends. The CDR3 sequence is 13 residues long. The CDR3 here is CASSLLQGETQYF. The CDR3 coding sequence is TGTGCCAGCAGTTTGTTACAGGGAGAGACCCAGTACTTC.

This clone has just a few counts. The chain carries TRBV11-1 and TRBJ2-1, with 8 bases identical to TRBD1. In germline, CDR1 is SGHAT, CDR2 FQDESV (reference sequence). The trim removed 4 bases at V and 8 bases at J, leaving 16 bases unmatched. The CDR3 runs 17 residues. CDR3 in amino acids: CASSSPIGQGNRDEQFF. CDR3 coding DNA: TGTGCCAGCAGCTCCCCCATCGGACAGGGTAACCGGGATGAGCAGTTCTTC.

Only one count was recorded for this clone. The rearrangement links TRBV14 to TRBJ1-2; D is ambiguous. This CDR3 comprises 13 residues. The V end lost 1 base, the J end lost 7 bases, and 10 bases lay between the germline ends. From germline, CDR1 is SGHDN and CDR2 FVKESK. CDR3 protein: CASSQVDVVGYTF. The CDR3 DNA sequence: TGTGCCAGCAGCCAAGTGGATGTGGTTGGCTACACCTTC. Combining the CDR3 with reference TRBV14 and TRBJ1-2 gives the whole variable domain EAGVTQFPSHSVIEKGQTVTLRCDPISGHDNLYWYRRVMGKEIKFLLHFVKESKQDESGMPNNRFLAERTGGTYSTLKVQPAELEDSGVYFCASSQVDVVGYTFGSGTRLTVV.

The chain joins TRBV4-2 to TRBJ2-2; D is possibly TRBD2 (5 bases). Germline values: CDR1 LGHNA, CDR2 YNFKEQ. V was clipped by 4 bases and J by 5 bases, with 20 bases between them. The CDR3 runs to 17 residues. CDR3 coding DNA: TGTGCCAGCAGCCTCAAGAATATACTAGTTCAGACCGGGGAGCTGTTTTTT. This encodes CASSLKNILVQTGELFF.

V usage is TRBV28 and J usage is TRBJ1-5; possibly TRBD1 for D (6 bases). The CDR3 consists of 17 residues. V lost 3 bases and J lost 7, with 22 bases in between. Germline V gene data show CDR1 as MDHEN and CDR2 as SYDVKM. The CDR3 DNA reads TGTGCCAGCAGTTTTCTATCCTCCACAGGGTCCGGACAGCCCCAGCATTTT. Protein sequence: CASSFLSSTGSGQPQHF.

The chain uses TRBV6-4 and TRBJ2-1; D is unclear. The germline V gene has CDR1 MRHNA and CDR2 SNTAGT. Trimming pared 0 bases from V and 4 bases from J, leaving 13 bases between. CDR3 length equals 16 residues. CDR3 loop: CASSDSRNPYYNEQFF. CDR3 coding DNA: TGTGCCAGCAGTGACTCTAGGAACCCTTATTACAATGAGCAGTTCTTC.

The rearrangement uses TRBV4-3 and TRBJ1-4, with D unresolved. The germline V gene encodes CDR1 LGHNA and CDR2 YSLEER. Trimming left V 4 bases short and J 2 bases short, with 5 bases between. The CDR3 has 13 residues. CDR3 in DNA: TGCGCCAGCAGCCGGGCCACTAATGAAAAACTGTTTTTT. Its translation: CASSRATNEKLFF.

V is TRBV5-4 and J is TRBJ2-5; possible D gene TRBD1, 6 bases. The V end was cut by 5 bases, the J end by 0 bases, with 17 bases between. The CDR3 contains 16 residues. CDR1 SGHNT and CDR2 YYREEE come from the germline V gene (reference sequence). CDR3 region: CASRSDQGSYQETQYF. CDR3 nucleotides: TGTGCCAGCAGGTCTGACCAGGGGAGTTACCAAGAGACCCAGTACTTC.

The chain is built from TRBV6-1 and TRBJ2-2; no firm D call. The germline V and J ends were trimmed by 6 bases and 8 bases, with 7 bases remaining between them. This CDR3 is built from 11 residues. Germline V gives CDR1 MNHNS, CDR2 SASEGT. DNA of the CDR3: TGTGCCAGCAGCCAGACAGGGGAGCTGTTTTTT. This codes for CASSQTGELFF.

In this sample, this clone turned up a few times. The V and J genes are TRBV27 and TRBJ2-1; 7 bases are shared with TRBD2. The V and J ends lost 3 bases and 0 bases, in that order; junction bases with no gene match: 8. CDR1 and CDR2 (germline): MNHEY, SMNVEV (reference sequence). The CDR3 spans 17 residues. The CDR3 DNA reads as TGTGCCAGCAGTTTGGGGGAGCGGGATAGCTCCTACAATGAGCAGTTCTTC. It specifies CASSLGERDSSYNEQFF.

The sample holds a few counts of this clone. The V and J genes are TRBV13 and TRBJ2-3, with D perhaps matching TRBD2 (5 bases). The V gene lost 7 bases and the J gene lost 6 bases, with 14 bases spanning the gap. Germline assignment: CDR1 PRHDT and CDR2 FYEKMQ (reference sequence). The CDR3 spans 13 residues. The DNA of the CDR3 is TGTGCCAGCACCTTGCCGGCGGGCGATACGCAGTATTTT. This encodes CASTLPAGDTQYF. Full variable domain (remainder filled in from reference TRBV13 and TRBJ2-3): AAGVIQSPRHLIKEKRETATLKCYPIPRHDTVYWYQQGPGQDPQFLISFYEKMQSDKGSIPDRFSAQQFSDYHSELNMSSLELGDSALYFCASTLPAGDTQYFGPGTRLTVL.

The chain combines TRBV29-1 with TRBJ2-7; 7 nucleotides line up with TRBD1. This CDR3 is built from 12 residues. V was clipped by 1 base and J by 3 bases; unmatched bases: 0. Germline loops: CDR1 SQVTM, CDR2 ANQGSEA. CDR3 nucleotides: TGCAGCGTTGAAGCAGGGGGCTACGAGCAGTACTTC. Protein product: CSVEAGGYEQYF.